This TCR beta chain was captured in a study of identifying expanded T cells in peripheral blood. Germline assignment: CDR1 MDHEN and CDR2 SYDVKM. The V end lost 10 bases, the J end lost 0 bases, and 11 bases lay between the germline ends. The CDR3 runs 13 residues. TCRdb's table, derived via immunoSEQ multiplex PCR, lists solely in-frame clones and lacks some. The table has under 150,000 clones, approximately 86% seen once. What was sequenced was blood. This rearrangement joins TRBV28 to TRBJ2-3; no reliable D call. The clonotype was recovered from a person aged 18-69 years in good health. This CDR3 is CATTRFSTDTQYF. The DNA for the CDR3 is TGTGCCACCACCCGATTTAGCACAGATACGCAGTATTTT. The whole variable domain, remainder taken from reference TRBV28 and TRBJ2-3, is DVKVTQSSRYLVKRTGEKVFLECVQDMDHENMFWYRQDPGLGLRLIYFSYDVKMKEKGDIPEGYSVSREKKERFSLILESASTNQTSMYLCATTRFSTDTQYFGPGTRLTVL.